Listed below are T cell receptor beta chains from one sample, sequenced in a study of response to subunit inactivated influenza vaccine. TCRdb fed the RT-PCR reads into MiXCR, producing one record per CDR3 protein. This sample has over 750,000 distinct CDR3 sequences, with 21% found just once. The sequencing used PBMCs from blood, collected roughly 5 days after vaccination. The receptors originated from a man aged 50 to 59 who received an inactivated influenza vaccine. Both conserved end residues are part of each CDR3. A D gene is named only where the DNA matches it firmly. Clone size is given for some rows only: seen once, a few or many times, or a class if the clone is expanded.

v_gene,j_gene,abundance,d_gene,CDR3aa,CDR3nt
TRBV3-1,TRBJ2-5,NA,TRBD2,CASSQDSGLLSTQYF,TGTGCCAGCAGCCAAGATTCGGGACTATTATCGACCCAGTACTTC
TRBV11-1,TRBJ2-5,NA,NA,CASSTRITAETQYF,TGTGCCAGCAGCACAAGGATCACCGCAGAGACCCAGTACTTC
TRBV29-1,TRBJ2-7,few,NA,CSVARRGYEQYF,TGCAGCGTAGCAAGGCGGGGTTACGAGCAGTACTTC
TRBV14,TRBJ2-5,few,TRBD1,CASSVRQGYQETQYF,TGTGCCAGCAGCGTAAGACAGGGATACCAAGAGACCCAGTACTTC
TRBV20-1,TRBJ2-7,NA,NA,CSAREGPAYEQYF,TGCAGTGCTAGAGAGGGGCCCGCCTACGAGCAGTACTTC
TRBV4-3,TRBJ1-2,NA,NA,CASSQGRGPDNYGYTF,TGCGCCAGCAGCCAAGGTCGGGGGCCGGATAACTATGGCTACACCTTC
TRBV12-3/TRBV12-4,TRBJ2-1,many,TRBD2,CASSPPSGATYNEQFF,TGTGCCAGCAGCCCCCCAAGCGGGGCAACATACAATGAGCAGTTCTTC
TRBV12-3/TRBV12-4,TRBJ2-2,few,NA,CASSPIPPTRNTGELFF,TGTGCCAGCAGCCCTATCCCACCGACTAGGAACACCGGGGAGCTGTTTTTT
TRBV12-3/TRBV12-4,TRBJ2-1,NA,TRBD1,CASSPRDRRNEQFF,TGTGCCAGCAGTCCCAGGGACAGACGCAATGAGCAGTTCTTC
TRBV24-1,TRBJ2-3,NA,NA,CATSDLASTDTQYF,TGTGCCACCAGTGATTTGGCAAGCACAGATACGCAGTATTTT
TRBV4-3,TRBJ1-6,NA,TRBD1,CASSQDRAIAPLHF,TGCGCCAGCAGCCAGGACAGGGCAATAGCACCCCTCCACTTT
TRBV7-2,TRBJ2-5,NA,NA,CASSLIQVQETQYF,TGTGCCAGCAGCTTAATCCAGGTCCAAGAGACCCAGTACTTC
TRBV5-6,TRBJ2-3,NA,NA,CASSLGGGIDTQYF,TGTGCCAGCAGCTTGGGAGGCGGAATAGATACGCAGTATTTT
TRBV29-1,TRBJ2-5,many,NA,CSVRRGNSQETQYF,TGCAGCGTTCGGAGAGGGAACAGCCAAGAGACCCAGTACTTC
TRBV11-2,TRBJ2-1,NA,NA,CASSLRGSPYQNEQFF,TGTGCCAGCAGCTTAAGGGGGTCCCCATATCAAAATGAGCAGTTCTTC
TRBV28,TRBJ2-1,NA,NA,CASTRTIGSYNEQFF,TGTGCCAGCACACGGACGATAGGCTCCTACAATGAGCAGTTCTTC
TRBV7-9,TRBJ2-7,many,NA,CASSLVAYEQYF,TGTGCCAGCAGCTTAGTGGCCTACGAGCAGTACTTC
TRBV5-1,TRBJ2-1,NA,TRBD2,CASSIVAGDGNEQFF,TGCGCCAGCAGCATCGTAGCGGGAGACGGCAATGAGCAGTTCTTC
TRBV9,TRBJ1-3,NA,NA,CASSVKGGDDTIYF,TGTGCCAGCAGCGTAAAGGGGGGTGATGACACCATATATTTT
TRBV4-1,TRBJ2-1,NA,TRBD2,CASSPPLRTSGRYNEQFF,TGCGCCAGCAGCCCACCCCTGAGGACTAGCGGGCGATACAATGAGCAGTTCTTC
TRBV7-8,TRBJ2-2,few,NA,CASSLIIGELFF,TGTGCCAGCAGCCTAATTATCGGGGAGCTGTTTTTT
TRBV3-1,TRBJ2-7,NA,NA,CASSQVASEQYF,TGTGCCAGCAGCCAGGTAGCTTCGGAGCAGTACTTC
TRBV11-2,TRBJ2-3,NA,NA,CASSLGIWTDTQYF,TGTGCCAGCAGCTTAGGGATCTGGACAGATACGCAGTATTTT
TRBV5-5,TRBJ1-1,few,NA,CASSLWRVNTEAFF,TGTGCCAGCAGCTTGTGGAGGGTGAACACTGAAGCTTTCTTT
TRBV28,TRBJ2-3,NA,TRBD2,CASHLAGGRSNTQYF,TGTGCCAGCCACCTAGCGGGGGGGCGTTCGAATACGCAGTATTTT
TRBV19,TRBJ2-3,NA,TRBD2,CATRTSGTDTQYF,TGTGCCACCCGGACTAGCGGTACAGATACGCAGTATTTT
TRBV12-3/TRBV12-4,TRBJ2-2,few,NA,CASSLASLAGELFF,TGTGCCAGCAGTTTAGCGAGTTTAGCCGGGGAGCTGTTTTTT
TRBV20-1,TRBJ2-1,few,TRBD2,CSARTSGGASSYNEQFF,TGCAGTGCTAGGACTAGCGGGGGGGCCAGCTCCTACAATGAGCAGTTCTTC
TRBV5-5,TRBJ1-3,NA,NA,CASSYQQGYGNTIYF,TGTGCCAGCAGCTACCAACAGGGATACGGAAACACCATATATTTT
TRBV12-3/TRBV12-4,TRBJ2-4,NA,TRBD1,CASSLGQGSYIQYF,TGTGCCAGCAGTCTCGGACAGGGAAGCTACATTCAGTACTTC
TRBV19,TRBJ2-5,NA,TRBD2,CASSRSGDYQETQYF,TGTGCCAGTAGTCGTAGCGGGGACTACCAAGAGACCCAGTACTTC
TRBV12-3/TRBV12-4,TRBJ2-2,few,NA,CASSLALQAGELFF,TGTGCCAGCAGTTTAGCGCTACAGGCCGGGGAGCTGTTTTTT
TRBV5-1,TRBJ2-1,NA,TRBD2,CASSKSFGTSGYNEQFF,TGCGCCAGCAGCAAATCTTTCGGGACTAGCGGTTACAATGAGCAGTTCTTC
TRBV6-5,TRBJ1-1,many,NA,CASSYDRWNTEAFF,TGTGCCAGCAGTTACGACAGATGGAACACTGAAGCTTTCTTT
TRBV6-6,TRBJ2-3,few,NA,CASSYAGNTQYF,TGTGCCAGCAGTTACGCCGGGAATACGCAGTATTTT
TRBV29-1,TRBJ2-1,NA,TRBD2,CSVDAISGRGDEQFF,TGCAGCGTTGACGCTATATCCGGGAGGGGGGATGAGCAGTTCTTC
TRBV7-3,TRBJ2-2,few,NA,CASSPAIGHTNTGELFF,TGTGCCAGCAGCCCTGCTATAGGACACACGAACACCGGGGAGCTGTTTTTT
TRBV12-3/TRBV12-4,TRBJ2-2,NA,TRBD2,CASRSGTSGTGELFF,TGTGCCAGCAGGTCCGGGACTAGTGGAACCGGGGAGCTGTTTTTT
TRBV28,TRBJ2-7,few,TRBD2,CASSRRLAGVSEQYF,TGTGCCAGCAGTCGGAGGCTAGCGGGAGTAAGCGAGCAGTACTTC
TRBV3-1,TRBJ2-1,few,NA,CASSRRGAGWGGDEQFF,TGTGCCAGCAGCCGAAGGGGGGCGGGATGGGGTGGCGATGAGCAGTTCTTC
TRBV6-2/TRBV6-3,TRBJ2-7,NA,NA,CASSYSVRRGEQYF,TGTGCCAGCAGTTACTCCGTCCGAAGGGGGGAGCAGTACTTC
TRBV5-5,TRBJ1-1,NA,NA,CASSFGQGLNTEAFF,TGTGCCAGCAGCTTTGGTCAGGGATTGAACACTGAAGCTTTCTTT